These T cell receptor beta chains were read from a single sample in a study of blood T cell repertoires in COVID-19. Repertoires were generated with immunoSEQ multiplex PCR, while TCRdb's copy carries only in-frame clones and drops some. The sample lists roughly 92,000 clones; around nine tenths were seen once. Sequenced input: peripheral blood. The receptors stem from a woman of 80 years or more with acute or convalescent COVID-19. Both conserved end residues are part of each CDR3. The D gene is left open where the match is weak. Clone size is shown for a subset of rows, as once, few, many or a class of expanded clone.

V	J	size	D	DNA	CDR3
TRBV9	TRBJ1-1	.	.	TGTGCCAGCACCGCAGGATTAATGAACACTGAAGCTTTCTTT	CASTAGLMNTEAFF
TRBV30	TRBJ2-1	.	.	TGTGCCTGGAGTTCACAGGGATGGGATGAGCAGTTCTTC	CAWSSQGWDEQFF
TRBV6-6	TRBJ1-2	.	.	TGTGCCAGCAGATCCAGGGGTCATGGCTACACCTTC	CASRSRGHGYTF
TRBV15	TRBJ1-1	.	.	TGTGCCACCAGCAGACAGGTTGGTACTGAAGCTTTCTTT	CATSRQVGTEAFF
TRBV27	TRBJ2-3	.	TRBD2	TGTGCCAGCAGTTTTCTCATGCGGGGGGGAGCAGATACGCAGTATTTT	CASSFLMRGGADTQYF
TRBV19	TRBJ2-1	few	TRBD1	TGTGCCAGTAGTCGGGGACAGGGGTCTAATGAGCAGTTCTTC	CASSRGQGSNEQFF
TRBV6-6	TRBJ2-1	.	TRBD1	TGTGCCAGCAGACCTTCGGACAGGGGAAATGAGCAGTTCTTC	CASRPSDRGNEQFF
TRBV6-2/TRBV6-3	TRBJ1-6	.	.	TGTGCCAGCAGTTACCGCGGCAGCGTGGATAATTCACCCCTCCACTTT	CASSYRGSVDNSPLHF
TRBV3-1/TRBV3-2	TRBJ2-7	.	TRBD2	TGTGCCAGCAGCCGATCCGGGACTAGCGGGGCCGAGCAGTACTTC	CASSRSGTSGAEQYF
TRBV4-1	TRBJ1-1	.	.	TGCGCCAGCAGACCCGACCGGGGTTGGACTGAAGCTTTCTTT	CASRPDRGWTEAFF
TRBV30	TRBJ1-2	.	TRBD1	TGTGCCTGGAAGGAGGGGGCAGTTGGCTACACCTTC	CAWKEGAVGYTF
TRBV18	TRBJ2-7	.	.	TGTGCCAGCTCACCACCCGAGAATCGCTACGAGCAGTACTTC	CASSPPENRYEQYF
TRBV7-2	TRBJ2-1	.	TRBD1	TGTGCCAGCAGCTTAGGACAGGGTAATGAGCAGTTCTTC	CASSLGQGNEQFF
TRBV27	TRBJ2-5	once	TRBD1	TGTGCCAGCACCTCAGGGGGCCGGAAGACCCAGTACTTC	CASTSGGRKTQYF
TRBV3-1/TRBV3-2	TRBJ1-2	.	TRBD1	TGTGCCAGCAGCCAGGGCCAGGGGGATAGGTATGGCTACACCTTC	CASSQGQGDRYGYTF
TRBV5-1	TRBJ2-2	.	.	TGCGCCAGCGAAACAGGGTCGGGGACCGGGGAGCTGTTTTTT	CASETGSGTGELFF
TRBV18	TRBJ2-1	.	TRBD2	TGTGCCAGCTCACCTCGGATCATCGGGACTAGCGGGAGTGAAGTCTATTCGAATGAGCAGTTCTTC	CASSPRIIGTSGSEVYSNEQFF
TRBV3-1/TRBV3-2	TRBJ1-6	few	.	TGTGCCAGCAGCCAAGATTTATGGGGAGGCCCAAATTCACCCCTCCACTTT	CASSQDLWGGPNSPLHF
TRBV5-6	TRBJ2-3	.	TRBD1	TGTGCCAGCAGCTTGGTAGACAGGGACACAGATACGCAGTATTTT	CASSLVDRDTDTQYF
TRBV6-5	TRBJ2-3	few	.	TGTGCCAGCAGTCGAGGGACTAGCACAGATACGCAGTATTTT	CASSRGTSTDTQYF
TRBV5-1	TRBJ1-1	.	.	TGCGCCAGCAGCATGGACAGTTGGAACACTGAAGCTTTCTTT	CASSMDSWNTEAFF
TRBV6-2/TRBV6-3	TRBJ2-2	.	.	TGTGCCAGCAGTCTACAGGTCGGGGGCACCGGGGAGCTGTTTTTT	CASSLQVGGTGELFF
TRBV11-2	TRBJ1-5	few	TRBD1	TGTGCCAGCAGCTTAATGGCAGGGGGACGCCAGCCCCAGCATTTT	CASSLMAGGRQPQHF
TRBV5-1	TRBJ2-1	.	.	TGCGCCAGCAGCTTGGCGGGGGCGGGGGTTGAGCAGTTCTTC	CASSLAGAGVEQFF
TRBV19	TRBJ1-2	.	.	TGTGCCAGTCGCTCGGGGGGAACGTACGGCTATGGCTACACCTTC	CASRSGGTYGYGYTF
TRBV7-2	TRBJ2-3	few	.	TGTGCCAGCAGCCCTTTTTTTAGCACAGATACGCAGTATTTT	CASSPFFSTDTQYF
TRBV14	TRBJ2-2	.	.	TGTGCCAGCAGCCCGGACAGTTACGGGGAGCTGTTTTTT	CASSPDSYGELFF
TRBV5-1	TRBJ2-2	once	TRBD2	TGCGCCAGCAGCCCGGAGCGGGGCTCGAACACCGGGGAGCTGTTTTTT	CASSPERGSNTGELFF
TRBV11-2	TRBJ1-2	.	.	TGTGCCAGCAGCTCGGACTGGGGATGGCACACCTTC	CASSSDWGWHTF
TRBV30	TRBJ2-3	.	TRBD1	TGTGCCTCGAGGGACAGGGCGACAGATACGCAGTATTTT	CASRDRATDTQYF
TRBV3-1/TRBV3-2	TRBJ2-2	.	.	TGTGCCAGCAGCTTACGGGGGACCACCGGGGAGCTGTTTTTT	CASSLRGTTGELFF
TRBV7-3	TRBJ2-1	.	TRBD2	TGTGCCAGCAGCTCATTAGCGGGGAACCTCAATGAGCAGTTCTTC	CASSSLAGNLNEQFF
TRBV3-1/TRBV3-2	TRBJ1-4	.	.	TGTGCCAGCAGCCCCCGAGGGACTCTCAATGAAAAACTGTTTTTT	CASSPRGTLNEKLFF
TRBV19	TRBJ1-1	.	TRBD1	TGTGCCAGTAGTATTGACAGGGCGTCAAACACTGAAGCTTTCTTT	CASSIDRASNTEAFF
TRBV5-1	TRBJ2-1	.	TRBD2	TGCGCCAGCAGCAAAGGACTAGATTTATTGATTGAGCAGTTCTTC	CASSKGLDLLIEQFF
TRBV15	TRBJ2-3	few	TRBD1	TGTGCCACCAGCCCAGGGGGTACAGATACGCAGTATTTT	CATSPGGTDTQYF
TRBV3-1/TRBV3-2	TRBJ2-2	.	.	TGTGCCAGCAGCCCCTTGGGGGGGGGCCCCGGGGAGCTGTTTTTT	CASSPLGGGPGELFF
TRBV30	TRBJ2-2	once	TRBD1	TGTGCCCGCGGACAGGTCAGCACCGGGGAGCTGTTTTTT	CARGQVSTGELFF
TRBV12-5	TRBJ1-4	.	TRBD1	TGTGCTAGTGGTTTGACCGCAAGGGCACAGGGGAATGAAAAACTGTTTTTT	CASGLTARAQGNEKLFF
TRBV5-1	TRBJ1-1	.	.	TGCGCCAGCAGCTTGTCGGGAACCAGCACTGAAGCTTTCTTT	CASSLSGTSTEAFF
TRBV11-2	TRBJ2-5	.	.	TGTGCCAGCAGCTTTTCGGACAGAAAGACCCAGTACTTC	CASSFSDRKTQYF
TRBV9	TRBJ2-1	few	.	TGTGCCAGCAGCGTAAAGAGGTTCGGATCTGAGCAGTTCTTC	CASSVKRFGSEQFF
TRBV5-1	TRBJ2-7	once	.	TGCGCCAGCAGCTTGGACAGGGAATCCTACGAGCAGTACTTC	CASSLDRESYEQYF
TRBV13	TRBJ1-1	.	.	TGTGCCAGCAGCTTATATGCAGTGAACACTGAAGCTTTCTTT	CASSLYAVNTEAFF
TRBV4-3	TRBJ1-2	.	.	TGCGCCAGCAGCCAAGACCCCTCGGGGGGGGGCTATGGCTACACCTTC	CASSQDPSGGGYGYTF
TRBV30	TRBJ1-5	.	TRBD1	TGTGCCTGGAGTACAGGGGATTACAATCAGCCCCAGCATTTT	CAWSTGDYNQPQHF
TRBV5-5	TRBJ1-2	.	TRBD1	TGTGCCAGCAGCTTGCGAATTCAGGGGGCCCCCGGCTACACCTTC	CASSLRIQGAPGYTF
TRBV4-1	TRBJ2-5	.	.	TGCGCCAGCAGCACACCTCCCCATCCCTCGATGAACCGGGACAACCAAGAGACCCAGTACTTC	CASSTPPHPSMNRDNQETQYF
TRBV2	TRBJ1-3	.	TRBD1	TGTGCCAGCAGTGAAAGCAGGGGGCGGCACAGAAACACCATATATTTT	CASSESRGRHRNTIYF
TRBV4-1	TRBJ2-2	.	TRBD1	TGCGCCAGCAGCCAAGATCCAGGGGGTAGTAGGGAGCTGTTTTTT	CASSQDPGGSRELFF
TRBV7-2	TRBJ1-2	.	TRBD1	TGTGCCAGCAGCTGGGACAGCTATGGCTACACCTTC	CASSWDSYGYTF
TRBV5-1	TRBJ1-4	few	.	TGCGCCAGCAGCTCGGAGGGGCTGGGAGGAGTGGTTTTT	CASSSEGLGGVVF
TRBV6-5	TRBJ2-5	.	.	TGTGCCAGCAAGGCCAGCTGGGAGGAGACCCAGTACTTC	CASKASWEETQYF
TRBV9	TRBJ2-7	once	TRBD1	TGTGCCAGCAGCGTAGCCTCGACGGGACAGGGACACTACGAGCAGTACTTC	CASSVASTGQGHYEQYF